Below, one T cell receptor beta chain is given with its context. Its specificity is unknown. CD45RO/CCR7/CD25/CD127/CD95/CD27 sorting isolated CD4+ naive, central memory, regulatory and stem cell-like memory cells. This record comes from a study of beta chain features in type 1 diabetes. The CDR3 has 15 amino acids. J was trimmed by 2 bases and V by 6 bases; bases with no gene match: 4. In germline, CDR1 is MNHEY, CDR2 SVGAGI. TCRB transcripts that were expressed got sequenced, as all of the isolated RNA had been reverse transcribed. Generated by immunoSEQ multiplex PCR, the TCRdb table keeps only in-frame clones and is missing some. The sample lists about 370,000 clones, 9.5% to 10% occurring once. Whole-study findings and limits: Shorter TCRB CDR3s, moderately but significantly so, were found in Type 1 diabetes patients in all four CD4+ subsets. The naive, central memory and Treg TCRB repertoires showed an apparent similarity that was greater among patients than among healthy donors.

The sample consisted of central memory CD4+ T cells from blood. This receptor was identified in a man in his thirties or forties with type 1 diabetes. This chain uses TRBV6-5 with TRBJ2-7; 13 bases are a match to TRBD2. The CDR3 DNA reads TGTGCCAGCAGCGGAACTAGCGGGAGGGCCTACGAGCAGTACTTC. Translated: CASSGTSGRAYEQYF.